This T cell receptor (beta chain) was recorded in a study of blood T cell repertoires in COVID-19. The protocol was immunoSEQ multiplex PCR, while the TCRdb copy is restricted to in-frame clones and leaves out a portion. Seen here are fewer than 250,000 clones, nearly 90% observed once, and the top ten hold about a tenth. V lost 4 bases and J lost 2, with 6 bases in between. CDR1 and CDR2 (germline): MDHEN, SYDVKM. CDR3 length: 14 amino acids. The sequenced sample consisted of PBMCs or T cells enriched from blood (not recorded which). The chain is built from TRBV28 and TRBJ2-6, with D possibly being TRBD1 (6 bases). The TCR originated in a man aged 30 to 39 who had recovered from COVID-19. The CDR3 is CASSWTAGANVLTF. The CDR3 region has the DNA TGTGCCAGCAGTTGGACAGCTGGGGCCAACGTCCTGACTTTC.